These T cell receptor beta chains were read from a single sample in a study of blood T cell repertoires in COVID-19. Some clones are missing from TCRdb's copy, which holds only in-frame ones; the method was immunoSEQ multiplex PCR. The table includes 150,000 to 200,000 clones, about 88% detected once. Sequenced material: peripheral blood. The receptors shown here come from a woman at least 80 years old in a cohort sampled during active or convalescent COVID-19. CDR3s include the opening cysteine and the closing phenylalanine or tryptophan. The D gene is left open where the match is weak. Rows give clone size only sometimes, using once, few, many, or a class for an expanded clone.

clone size: -
V gene: TRBV3-1/TRBV3-2
J gene: TRBJ2-3
D gene: -
CDR3 protein: CASSQGFVDTDTQYF
CDR3 DNA: TGTGCCAGCAGCCAAGGGTTCGTAGACACAGATACGCAGTATTTT

clone size: -
V gene: TRBV12-3/TRBV12-4
J gene: TRBJ2-7
D gene: -
CDR3 protein: CASGSSYEQYF
CDR3 DNA: TGTGCCAGCGGGAGTTCCTACGAGCAGTACTTC

clone size: -
V gene: TRBV28
J gene: TRBJ1-4
D gene: -
CDR3 protein: CATHLHGVDEVSTNEKLFF
CDR3 DNA: TGTGCCACACACCTTCACGGGGTGGATGAAGTTTCGACTAATGAAAAACTGTTTTTT

clone size: once
V gene: TRBV27
J gene: TRBJ1-6
D gene: -
CDR3 protein: CASSREPINSPLHF
CDR3 DNA: TGTGCCAGCAGTCGCGAGCCTATTAATTCACCCCTCCACTTT

clone size: few
V gene: TRBV15
J gene: TRBJ1-2
D gene: -
CDR3 protein: CATSRVRVGGYGYTF
CDR3 DNA: TGTGCCACCAGCAGGGTGAGGGTTGGTGGCTATGGCTACACCTTC

clone size: -
V gene: TRBV24-1
J gene: TRBJ2-2
D gene: TRBD2
CDR3 protein: CATRRNGGAGNTGELFF
CDR3 DNA: TGTGCCACCAGACGTAACGGGGGGGCCGGGAACACCGGGGAGCTGTTTTTT

clone size: -
V gene: TRBV20-1
J gene: TRBJ2-5
D gene: -
CDR3 protein: CSATGQETQYF
CDR3 DNA: TGCAGTGCTACAGGGCAAGAGACCCAGTACTTC

clone size: -
V gene: TRBV13
J gene: TRBJ1-2
D gene: -
CDR3 protein: CASSLGGRAVGYTF
CDR3 DNA: TGTGCCAGCAGCTTAGGAGGCAGGGCTGTGGGCTACACCTTC

clone size: -
V gene: TRBV18
J gene: TRBJ1-5
D gene: TRBD1
CDR3 protein: CASSPTGGAGNQPQHF
CDR3 DNA: TGTGCCAGCTCACCAACAGGGGGCGCGGGCAATCAGCCCCAGCATTTT

clone size: -
V gene: TRBV7-9
J gene: TRBJ1-5
D gene: TRBD1
CDR3 protein: CASSRSGQGGQPQHF
CDR3 DNA: TGTGCCAGCAGCCGCTCCGGACAGGGAGGGCAGCCCCAGCATTTT

clone size: once
V gene: TRBV4-1
J gene: TRBJ1-3
D gene: -
CDR3 protein: CASSQDVSGYSHF
CDR3 DNA: TGCGCCAGCAGCCAAGATGTGTCGGGTTATTCGCATTTT

clone size: -
V gene: TRBV18
J gene: TRBJ1-1
D gene: -
CDR3 protein: CASSPLQENTEAFF
CDR3 DNA: TGTGCCAGCTCACCACTTCAGGAGAACACTGAAGCTTTCTTT

clone size: -
V gene: TRBV30
J gene: TRBJ1-6
D gene: -
CDR3 protein: CAWTEVGNSPLHF
CDR3 DNA: TGTGCCTGGACTGAGGTCGGGAATTCACCCCTCCACTTT

clone size: -
V gene: TRBV28
J gene: TRBJ1-5
D gene: -
CDR3 protein: CASSPDGGHQPQHF
CDR3 DNA: TGTGCCAGCAGTCCCGACGGGGGGCATCAGCCCCAGCATTTT

clone size: -
V gene: TRBV2
J gene: TRBJ1-5
D gene: -
CDR3 protein: CASSQQTGNQPQHF
CDR3 DNA: TGTGCCAGCAGTCAACAAACAGGCAATCAGCCCCAGCATTTT

clone size: -
V gene: TRBV30
J gene: TRBJ1-1
D gene: -
CDR3 protein: CACRLDTEAFF
CDR3 DNA: TGTGCCTGCCGATTAGACACTGAAGCTTTCTTT

clone size: -
V gene: TRBV11-2
J gene: TRBJ1-1
D gene: -
CDR3 protein: CASSRTTGWLNTEAFF
CDR3 DNA: TGTGCCAGCAGCCGAACTACTGGATGGCTGAACACTGAAGCTTTCTTT

clone size: -
V gene: TRBV3-1/TRBV3-2
J gene: TRBJ1-2
D gene: -
CDR3 protein: CASSQTTGSGYTF
CDR3 DNA: TGTGCCAGCAGCCAAACGACAGGAAGCGGCTACACCTTC

clone size: -
V gene: TRBV5-5
J gene: TRBJ1-2
D gene: -
CDR3 protein: CASSLGGYGYTF
CDR3 DNA: TGTGCCAGCAGCTTAGGAGGGTATGGCTACACCTTC

clone size: -
V gene: TRBV15
J gene: TRBJ2-1
D gene: TRBD2
CDR3 protein: CATSRDRAGTYNEQFF
CDR3 DNA: TGTGCCACCAGCAGAGATCGAGCGGGGACCTACAATGAGCAGTTCTTC

clone size: -
V gene: TRBV7-2
J gene: TRBJ2-5
D gene: -
CDR3 protein: CASSLVTPGRRILETQYF
CDR3 DNA: TGTGCCAGCAGCTTAGTCACCCCTGGGAGACGTATTCTGGAGACCCAGTACTTC

clone size: -
V gene: TRBV10-3
J gene: TRBJ1-4
D gene: -
CDR3 protein: CAISESSGLGEKLFF
CDR3 DNA: TGTGCCATCAGTGAGTCGAGCGGGTTGGGTGAAAAACTGTTTTTT

clone size: -
V gene: TRBV9
J gene: TRBJ2-3
D gene: TRBD2
CDR3 protein: CASSTRTSLADTQYF
CDR3 DNA: TGTGCCAGCAGCACCCGGACTAGTTTGGCAGATACGCAGTATTTT

clone size: -
V gene: TRBV25-1
J gene: TRBJ1-1
D gene: -
CDR3 protein: CASGGWENTEAFF
CDR3 DNA: TGTGCCAGCGGGGGGTGGGAGAACACTGAAGCTTTCTTT

clone size: -
V gene: TRBV5-6
J gene: TRBJ1-4
D gene: TRBD1
CDR3 protein: CASSLVGTATATNEKLFF
CDR3 DNA: TGTGCCAGCAGCTTGGTGGGGACAGCTACTGCAACTAATGAAAAACTGTTTTTT

clone size: -
V gene: TRBV6-5
J gene: TRBJ2-3
D gene: -
CDR3 protein: CASSTDTSTDTQYF
CDR3 DNA: TGTGCCAGCAGTACGGACACGAGCACAGATACGCAGTATTTT

clone size: -
V gene: TRBV29-1
J gene: TRBJ1-2
D gene: TRBD1
CDR3 protein: CSVAVKTGYDYGYTF
CDR3 DNA: TGCAGCGTTGCCGTCAAGACAGGGTACGACTATGGCTACACCTTC

clone size: -
V gene: TRBV6-2/TRBV6-3
J gene: TRBJ1-2
D gene: TRBD1
CDR3 protein: CASSRGYYGYTF
CDR3 DNA: TGTGCCAGCAGCAGGGGGTACTATGGCTACACCTTC

clone size: -
V gene: TRBV11-2
J gene: TRBJ1-5
D gene: -
CDR3 protein: CASSFGNSNQPQHF
CDR3 DNA: TGTGCCAGCAGCTTCGGGAATAGCAATCAGCCCCAGCATTTT

clone size: -
V gene: TRBV7-2
J gene: TRBJ2-1
D gene: TRBD2
CDR3 protein: CASSRSGGSYNEQFF
CDR3 DNA: TGTGCCAGCAGCCGTAGCGGGGGCTCCTACAATGAGCAGTTCTTC

clone size: -
V gene: TRBV28
J gene: TRBJ1-2
D gene: -
CDR3 protein: CASTLAAAYGYTF
CDR3 DNA: TGTGCCAGCACCCTAGCCGCAGCCTATGGCTACACCTTC

clone size: -
V gene: TRBV5-1
J gene: TRBJ2-3
D gene: TRBD2
CDR3 protein: CASSLAGGSTDTQYF
CDR3 DNA: TGCGCCAGCAGCTTGGCGGGGGGTAGCACAGATACGCAGTATTTT

clone size: -
V gene: TRBV12-3/TRBV12-4
J gene: TRBJ1-1
D gene: -
CDR3 protein: CASTINRGTEAFF
CDR3 DNA: TGTGCCAGCACTATTAACCGGGGCACTGAAGCTTTCTTT

clone size: -
V gene: TRBV27
J gene: TRBJ1-2
D gene: -
CDR3 protein: CASSLSGVGGYGYTF
CDR3 DNA: TGTGCCAGCAGTTTATCGGGAGTAGGGGGCTATGGCTACACCTTC

clone size: -
V gene: TRBV28
J gene: TRBJ1-5
D gene: TRBD1
CDR3 protein: CASNRDRGEYSNQPQHF
CDR3 DNA: TGTGCCAGCAACCGGGACAGGGGTGAATATAGCAATCAGCCCCAGCATTTT

clone size: -
V gene: TRBV7-6
J gene: TRBJ2-1
D gene: TRBD2
CDR3 protein: CASSKTSGGVNEQFF
CDR3 DNA: TGTGCCAGCAGCAAGACTAGCGGGGGGGTTAATGAGCAGTTCTTC

clone size: -
V gene: TRBV30
J gene: TRBJ1-5
D gene: -
CDR3 protein: CAWSNGGRIQPQHF
CDR3 DNA: TGTGCCTGGAGTAACGGGGGGCGAATTCAGCCCCAGCATTTT

clone size: -
V gene: TRBV5-6
J gene: TRBJ2-1
D gene: -
CDR3 protein: CASSLVGRRGNEQFF
CDR3 DNA: TGTGCCAGCAGCTTGGTGGGCCGACGGGGGAATGAGCAGTTCTTC

clone size: -
V gene: TRBV4-3
J gene: TRBJ2-1
D gene: -
CDR3 protein: CASSQTPYNEQFF
CDR3 DNA: TGCGCCAGCAGCCAGACTCCCTACAATGAGCAGTTCTTC

clone size: -
V gene: TRBV3-1/TRBV3-2
J gene: TRBJ2-3
D gene: TRBD2
CDR3 protein: CASSSPGTSQDTQYF
CDR3 DNA: TGTGCCAGCAGCTCACCCGGGACTAGCCAGGATACGCAGTATTTT

clone size: -
V gene: TRBV19
J gene: TRBJ2-3
D gene: -
CDR3 protein: CASRGRTDTQYF
CDR3 DNA: TGTGCCAGTAGAGGGAGAACAGATACGCAGTATTTT

clone size: once
V gene: TRBV11-3
J gene: TRBJ1-1
D gene: -
CDR3 protein: CASSSNRVWNTEAFF
CDR3 DNA: TGTGCCAGCAGCTCAAACAGGGTGTGGAACACTGAAGCTTTCTTT

clone size: -
V gene: TRBV5-1
J gene: TRBJ1-4
D gene: TRBD1
CDR3 protein: CASRNLPGGANEKLFF
CDR3 DNA: TGCGCCAGCAGAAATCTACCAGGGGGAGCTAATGAAAAACTGTTTTTT

clone size: -
V gene: TRBV10-3
J gene: TRBJ1-1
D gene: -
CDR3 protein: CAIRFGTEGDTEAFF
CDR3 DNA: TGTGCCATCAGATTTGGAACCGAGGGGGACACTGAAGCTTTCTTT

clone size: -
V gene: TRBV7-2
J gene: TRBJ2-3
D gene: TRBD2
CDR3 protein: CASSSGGTRTDTQYF
CDR3 DNA: TGTGCCAGCAGCTCCGGCGGGACTAGAACAGATACGCAGTATTTT

clone size: -
V gene: TRBV5-1
J gene: TRBJ2-2
D gene: -
CDR3 protein: CASSLSVRQGPGELFF
CDR3 DNA: TGCGCCAGCAGCTTGAGCGTCCGCCAGGGCCCCGGGGAGCTGTTTTTT

clone size: -
V gene: TRBV7-9
J gene: TRBJ1-3
D gene: -
CDR3 protein: CVSSTDSYSGNTIYF
CDR3 DNA: TGTGTCAGCAGCACGGACAGTTACTCTGGAAACACCATATATTTT

clone size: -
V gene: TRBV7-9
J gene: TRBJ1-3
D gene: -
CDR3 protein: CASSLQGSSGNTIYF
CDR3 DNA: TGTGCCAGCAGCTTACAGGGGTCCTCTGGAAACACCATATATTTT

clone size: -
V gene: TRBV11-2
J gene: TRBJ1-2
D gene: -
CDR3 protein: CASSLGRGDGYTF
CDR3 DNA: TGTGCCAGCAGCCTGGGGCGGGGGGATGGCTACACCTTC

clone size: -
V gene: TRBV6-2/TRBV6-3
J gene: TRBJ1-2
D gene: -
CDR3 protein: CASSQGLPAYGYTF
CDR3 DNA: TGTGCCAGCAGTCAGGGGTTACCGGCCTATGGCTACACCTTC

clone size: -
V gene: TRBV19
J gene: TRBJ1-3
D gene: -
CDR3 protein: CASSTLSRMTGNTIYF
CDR3 DNA: TGTGCCAGTAGTACTCTCAGCAGGATGACTGGAAACACCATATATTTT

clone size: -
V gene: TRBV2
J gene: TRBJ1-5
D gene: -
CDR3 protein: CASSRRQASNQPQHF
CDR3 DNA: TGTGCCAGCAGTCGAAGACAGGCCTCAAATCAGCCCCAGCATTTT

clone size: -
V gene: TRBV12-3/TRBV12-4
J gene: TRBJ1-4
D gene: -
CDR3 protein: CASSGSGAEKLFF
CDR3 DNA: TGTGCCAGCAGCGGGAGCGGAGCTGAAAAACTGTTTTTT

clone size: -
V gene: TRBV5-1
J gene: TRBJ2-5
D gene: TRBD1
CDR3 protein: CASNPTGVDETQYF
CDR3 DNA: TGCGCCAGCAATCCGACAGGGGTTGACGAGACCCAGTACTTC

clone size: -
V gene: TRBV5-1
J gene: TRBJ1-1
D gene: -
CDR3 protein: CASSSFEAGNTEAFF
CDR3 DNA: TGCGCCAGCAGCTCCTTCGAAGCGGGGAACACTGAAGCTTTCTTT

clone size: -
V gene: TRBV5-1
J gene: TRBJ2-5
D gene: TRBD2
CDR3 protein: CASSLTSGVQETQYF
CDR3 DNA: TGCGCCAGCAGCTTAACTAGCGGGGTCCAAGAGACCCAGTACTTC

clone size: -
V gene: TRBV6-2/TRBV6-3
J gene: TRBJ1-1
D gene: TRBD1
CDR3 protein: CASSLTGSTEAFF
CDR3 DNA: TGTGCCAGCAGCTTGACAGGGTCCACTGAAGCTTTCTTT

clone size: -
V gene: TRBV4-3
J gene: TRBJ2-3
D gene: TRBD2
CDR3 protein: CASSQTFSGGLDTQYF
CDR3 DNA: TGCGCCAGCAGCCAAACCTTTAGCGGGGGGCTGGATACGCAGTATTTT